These T cell receptor beta chains were read from a single sample in a study of control samples from healthy donors and cancer patients. The table came from immunoSEQ multiplex PCR; TCRdb's copy has only in-frame clones and leaves some out. The repertoire holds about 110,000 clones, roughly four fifths seen once, with around 6.6% in the top ten. The sequenced sample was blood. Source of these receptors: a man between 18 and 29 years old in good health. Each CDR3 is given with its conserved first and last residue. The order of the fields is CDR3 DNA, CDR3 protein, V gene, J gene, D gene, clone size. D genes are given only for firm matches. For some rows the clone size is stated as once, few or many, or as a class when expanded; others skip it.

cdr3_nt: TGCGCCAGCAGCCCCTGGAAGGGACTAGCGGGTTCCTACAATGAGCAGTTCTTC; cdr3_aa: CASSPWKGLAGSYNEQFF; v_call: TRBV4-3; j_call: TRBJ2-1; d_call: TRBD2; clone_size: -
cdr3_nt: TGTGCCAGCAGCTTGGGACTACCAATCAATGAGCAGTTCTTC; cdr3_aa: CASSLGLPINEQFF; v_call: TRBV7-9; j_call: TRBJ2-1; d_call: TRBD2; clone_size: -
cdr3_nt: TGCGCCAGCAGTGAGGCAGGGCATTCACCCCTCCACTTT; cdr3_aa: CASSEAGHSPLHF; v_call: TRBV10-2; j_call: TRBJ1-6; d_call: -; clone_size: -
cdr3_nt: TGTGCCAGCAGCGGACAGGGGCGTTGGGGCTACACCTTC; cdr3_aa: CASSGQGRWGYTF; v_call: TRBV28; j_call: TRBJ1-2; d_call: TRBD1; clone_size: -
cdr3_nt: TGTGCCAGCAGCGTAGGGAGCATAAATCCCACTGAAGCTTTCTTT; cdr3_aa: CASSVGSINPTEAFF; v_call: TRBV9; j_call: TRBJ1-1; d_call: -; clone_size: -
cdr3_nt: TGTGCCAGTAGTGGCCCGAGGGGACAGCCCCAGCATTTT; cdr3_aa: CASSGPRGQPQHF; v_call: TRBV19; j_call: TRBJ1-5; d_call: -; clone_size: -
cdr3_nt: TGTGCCTGGAGTCATCCCGGGGGAAACCTTGGGGCAGATACGCAGTATTTT; cdr3_aa: CAWSHPGGNLGADTQYF; v_call: TRBV30; j_call: TRBJ2-3; d_call: -; clone_size: -
cdr3_nt: TGTGCCAGCAAAGTCCCAGCCGGTCAGCCCCAGCATTTT; cdr3_aa: CASKVPAGQPQHF; v_call: TRBV28; j_call: TRBJ1-5; d_call: -; clone_size: -
cdr3_nt: TGTGCCAGCAGTCCCCGGCTGGGGGCGCGGGATGAAAAACTGTTTTTT; cdr3_aa: CASSPRLGARDEKLFF; v_call: TRBV25-1; j_call: TRBJ1-4; d_call: -; clone_size: -
cdr3_nt: TGTGCCAGCAGCCCCGGGGGTGAAGATACGCAGTATTTT; cdr3_aa: CASSPGGEDTQYF; v_call: TRBV6-4; j_call: TRBJ2-3; d_call: -; clone_size: once
cdr3_nt: TGTGCCAGCCAGAGCCTAGGGACAGAGAACACCGGGGAGCTGTTTTTT; cdr3_aa: CASQSLGTENTGELFF; v_call: TRBV6-6; j_call: TRBJ2-2; d_call: TRBD1; clone_size: -
cdr3_nt: TGCAGCGCTCTTAGACAGGCCACTGAAGCTTTCTTT; cdr3_aa: CSALRQATEAFF; v_call: TRBV29-1; j_call: TRBJ1-1; d_call: -; clone_size: -
cdr3_nt: TGTGCCAGCAGCCCTCGTTCATTCAGGGGTAACACTGAAGCTTTCTTT; cdr3_aa: CASSPRSFRGNTEAFF; v_call: TRBV5-6; j_call: TRBJ1-1; d_call: -; clone_size: -
cdr3_nt: TGTGCCAGTAGTACTGGGGCTAGCACAGATACGCAGTATTTT; cdr3_aa: CASSTGASTDTQYF; v_call: TRBV19; j_call: TRBJ2-3; d_call: -; clone_size: -
cdr3_nt: TGTGCCAGCAGTTACTTCGGACAGGGCTCCAATGAGCAGTTCTTC; cdr3_aa: CASSYFGQGSNEQFF; v_call: TRBV6-5; j_call: TRBJ2-1; d_call: TRBD1; clone_size: once
cdr3_nt: TGTGCCAGCAGTTTAAGGACCGCGGGGTACGAGCAGTACTTC; cdr3_aa: CASSLRTAGYEQYF; v_call: TRBV28; j_call: TRBJ2-7; d_call: -; clone_size: -
cdr3_nt: TGTGCCAGCAGTTACGGGACCATCAAAGAGCAGTACTTC; cdr3_aa: CASSYGTIKEQYF; v_call: TRBV6-2/TRBV6-3; j_call: TRBJ2-7; d_call: -; clone_size: -
cdr3_nt: TGCAGCGTACCTAGGACAGGGAACTATGGCTACACCTTC; cdr3_aa: CSVPRTGNYGYTF; v_call: TRBV29-1; j_call: TRBJ1-2; d_call: TRBD1; clone_size: -
cdr3_nt: TGTGCCAGTAGTATCATGGCGGAGAATTCACCCCTCCACTTT; cdr3_aa: CASSIMAENSPLHF; v_call: TRBV19; j_call: TRBJ1-6; d_call: -; clone_size: -
cdr3_nt: TGTGCCAGCAGCGTAGGGACTAGCGGTACCAGCTCCTACAATGAGCAGTTCTTC; cdr3_aa: CASSVGTSGTSSYNEQFF; v_call: TRBV9; j_call: TRBJ2-1; d_call: TRBD2; clone_size: -
cdr3_nt: TGTGCCAGCGAAATGGACGGTCCAGGGGGGCGAAACATTCAGTACTTC; cdr3_aa: CASEMDGPGGRNIQYF; v_call: TRBV19; j_call: TRBJ2-4; d_call: -; clone_size: -
cdr3_nt: TGTGCCAGCAGCCAACCCACGACGGAGAACACTGAAGCTTTCTTT; cdr3_aa: CASSQPTTENTEAFF; v_call: TRBV3-1/TRBV3-2; j_call: TRBJ1-1; d_call: -; clone_size: once
cdr3_nt: TGTGCCAGCAGTCGGGGGTTTAGCACAGATACGCAGTATTTT; cdr3_aa: CASSRGFSTDTQYF; v_call: TRBV6-2/TRBV6-3; j_call: TRBJ2-3; d_call: -; clone_size: -
cdr3_nt: TGTGCCAGCAGCCAAGGTCGGGTAGGTACGCAGTATTTT; cdr3_aa: CASSQGRVGTQYF; v_call: TRBV3-1/TRBV3-2; j_call: TRBJ2-3; d_call: -; clone_size: once
cdr3_nt: TGTGCCATCAGTTACAGGGGGGAAGGCTACACCTTC; cdr3_aa: CAISYRGEGYTF; v_call: TRBV10-3; j_call: TRBJ1-2; d_call: TRBD1; clone_size: -
cdr3_nt: TGTGCCAGCTCACCGTTGCCTAGCGGGGGAACAGATACGCAGTATTTT; cdr3_aa: CASSPLPSGGTDTQYF; v_call: TRBV18; j_call: TRBJ2-3; d_call: TRBD2; clone_size: -
cdr3_nt: TGCGCCAGCAGCCAAACGGATACGCAGTATTTT; cdr3_aa: CASSQTDTQYF; v_call: TRBV4-1; j_call: TRBJ2-3; d_call: -; clone_size: -
cdr3_nt: TGTGCCAGTAGTAACGCCAGGGAGCGGGGGGACCATGAGCAGTTCTTC; cdr3_aa: CASSNARERGDHEQFF; v_call: TRBV19; j_call: TRBJ2-1; d_call: TRBD2; clone_size: -
cdr3_nt: TGTGCCAGCAGCCACCGACAGTTAGATTCACCCCTCCACTTT; cdr3_aa: CASSHRQLDSPLHF; v_call: TRBV7-9; j_call: TRBJ1-6; d_call: -; clone_size: few
cdr3_nt: TGCGCCAGCAGCTTGGAACCCGGGGGAGGGGAGCTGTTTTTT; cdr3_aa: CASSLEPGGGELFF; v_call: TRBV5-1; j_call: TRBJ2-2; d_call: -; clone_size: -
cdr3_nt: TGTGCCATCAGGGAAACAGGGTCAGAGACCCAGTACTTC; cdr3_aa: CAIRETGSETQYF; v_call: TRBV10-3; j_call: TRBJ2-5; d_call: -; clone_size: few
cdr3_nt: TGTGCCAGCAAGAGACAGGGAAGCAATTCACCCCTCCACTTT; cdr3_aa: CASKRQGSNSPLHF; v_call: TRBV2; j_call: TRBJ1-6; d_call: TRBD1; clone_size: -
cdr3_nt: TGTGCCAGCAGTTTATTAACTAAGCGGGCCTACGAGCAGTACTTC; cdr3_aa: CASSLLTKRAYEQYF; v_call: TRBV28; j_call: TRBJ2-7; d_call: -; clone_size: -
cdr3_nt: TGTGCCTGGAGTGGTAGGGATGAAGCTTTCTTT; cdr3_aa: CAWSGRDEAFF; v_call: TRBV30; j_call: TRBJ1-1; d_call: -; clone_size: -
cdr3_nt: TGTGCCAGCAGCGCCGTAGGGCAGGGGGCAACCGGGGAGCTGTTTTTT; cdr3_aa: CASSAVGQGATGELFF; v_call: TRBV7-2; j_call: TRBJ2-2; d_call: TRBD1; clone_size: -
cdr3_nt: TGCAGTGCTAGTCGGGACCCATATAATTCACCCCTCCACTTT; cdr3_aa: CSASRDPYNSPLHF; v_call: TRBV20-1; j_call: TRBJ1-6; d_call: -; clone_size: few